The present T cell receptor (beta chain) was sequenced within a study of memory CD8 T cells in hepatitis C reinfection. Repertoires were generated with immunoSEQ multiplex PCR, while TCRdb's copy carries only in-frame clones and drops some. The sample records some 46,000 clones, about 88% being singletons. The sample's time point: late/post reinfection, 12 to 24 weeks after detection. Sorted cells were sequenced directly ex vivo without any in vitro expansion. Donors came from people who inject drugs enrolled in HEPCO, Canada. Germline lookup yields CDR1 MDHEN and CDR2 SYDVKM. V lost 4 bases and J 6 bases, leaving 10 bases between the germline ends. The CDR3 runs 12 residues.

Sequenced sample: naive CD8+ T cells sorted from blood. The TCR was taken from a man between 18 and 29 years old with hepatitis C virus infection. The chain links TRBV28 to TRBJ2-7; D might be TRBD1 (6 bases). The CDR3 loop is CASSSRTAEQYV. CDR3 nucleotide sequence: TGTGCCAGCAGTTCCCGGACAGCCGAGCAGTACGTC.